Listed here are 2 T cell receptor beta chains from one sample, sequenced in a study of T cells in Graves' hyperthyroidism and ophthalmopathy. RNA transcripts provided the source from which TCR beta CDR3 regions were amplified. HTBI primers were employed in a first-round RT-PCR of the TCR CDR3. TCRdb fed the multiplex PCR reads into MiXCR, producing one record per CDR3 protein. The sample yields about 350,000 distinct CDR3 sequences, approximately 14% seen once. Sequenced material: blood. The receptors stem from a woman aged 55-75 years with Graves' ophthalmopathy.

This chain uses TRBV9 with TRBJ2-7; 10 bases map to TRBD2. Losses at the gene ends were 5 bases for V and 3 bases for J; bases not matched to a gene: 11. The CDR3 is made up of 16 amino acids. Germline lookup yields CDR1 SGDLS and CDR2 YYNGEE. CDR3 nucleotide sequence: TGTGCCAGCAGTCCTTTCCTAGCGGGAGAAATCTACGAGCAGTACTTC. It codes for CASSPFLAGEIYEQYF.

The V call is TRBV7-2, the J call TRBJ2-7; no firm D call. CDR1 and CDR2 (germline): SGHTA, FQGNSA. Trimming shortened V by 6 bases and J by 2 bases, and 14 bases separated the two germline ends. The CDR3 loop spans 14 amino acids. The CDR3, as DNA: TGTGCCAGCAGTTACCACACGCGTACCTACGAGCAGTACTTC. This translates into CASSYHTRTYEQYF. Looking up the rest from reference TRBV7-2 and TRBJ2-7 gives the full variable domain: GAGVSQSPSNKVTEKGKDVELRCDPISGHTALYWYRQSLGQGLEFLIYFQGNSAPDKSGLPSDRFSAERTGGSVSTLTIQRTQQEDSAVYLCASSYHTRTYEQYFGPGTRLTVT.